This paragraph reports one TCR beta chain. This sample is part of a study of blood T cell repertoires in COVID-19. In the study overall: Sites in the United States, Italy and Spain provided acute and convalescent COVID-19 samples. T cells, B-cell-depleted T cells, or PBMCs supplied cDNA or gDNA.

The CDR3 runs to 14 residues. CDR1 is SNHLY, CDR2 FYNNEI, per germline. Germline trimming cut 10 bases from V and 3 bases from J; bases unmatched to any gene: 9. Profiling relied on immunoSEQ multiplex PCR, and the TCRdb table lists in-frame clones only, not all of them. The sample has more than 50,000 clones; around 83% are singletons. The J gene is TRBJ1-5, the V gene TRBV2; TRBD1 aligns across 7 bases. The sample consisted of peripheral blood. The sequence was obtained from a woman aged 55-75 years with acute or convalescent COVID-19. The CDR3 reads CATKSGGVNQPQHF. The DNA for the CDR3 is TGTGCCACAAAATCAGGGGGTGTCAATCAGCCCCAGCATTTT.